The clone carrying this T cell receptor beta chain was counted ten times or more. The antigen remains unidentified. The CDR3 runs to 15 residues. With 1 base removed from V and 3 bases from J, the gap between germline ends came to 13 bases. From germline, CDR1 is MGHRA and CDR2 YSYEKL. A single record per CDR3 protein comes from TCRdb applying MiXCR to the RACE reads. The repertoire holds some 400,000 distinct CDR3 sequences, with approximately 5.1% as singletons. The entry originates in a study of human T cells and chemical hapten exposure. Study overall: TCR yield per sample varied, mainly due to pooled library volumes. Study-wide findings and caveats: Among TCRs, those above 1 in 1000 frequency were unaffected by DPC sensitization. The study found expanded TCRs formed significantly more large CDR3 similarity clusters than controls.

The time point was: pre-sensitization, week 0. The treatment is: therapeutic diphenylcyclopropenone sensitization with weekly scalp DPC. Each donor was an alopecia patient between 18 and 70 years of age who qualified for DPC. The sequenced sample was whole blood, obtained in connection with sensitization to the hapten diphenylcyclopropenone (DPC). The TCR was taken from a woman between 45 and 60 years old with alopecia areata. Some clones in this sample may be carry-over from other donors' samples. The chain has TRBV4-1 and TRBJ2-7; D is possibly TRBD1 (5 bases). CDR3 sequence (DNA): TGCGCCAGCAGCCAAGTAGGAGCAGGGAACTACGAGCAGTACTTC. It translates to CASSQVGAGNYEQYF.